These 10 T cell receptor beta chains were all obtained from the same sample, sequenced in a study of HIV-infected patients and healthy controls. Whole blood was used without fractionation, so all unsorted peripheral T cells were included. Alpha and beta constant-region primers primed reverse transcription of approximately 500 ng RNA. Each of the alpha and beta chains got its own library through chain-specific third strand synthesis with indices. One entry per CDR3 protein results from TCRdb running MiXCR on the 5' RACE reads. Found here are approximately 8,000 distinct CDR3 sequences, 8% to 10% of them singletons; the top ten hold 20% to 25%. Sequenced material: blood, taken before antiretroviral therapy. These receptors all come from an adult with HIV infection.

This clonotype turned up a few times. The CDR3: CSARGQGNQPQHF. The DNA of the CDR3 is TGCAGTGCTAGAGGACAGGGGAATCAGCCCCAGCATTTT. V gene TRBV20-1 combines with J gene TRBJ1-5, with 8 bases identical to TRBD1. The junction had 0 bases not matched to a gene; V was cut back by 1 base and J by 4 bases. CDR1 is DFQATT, CDR2 SNEGSKA, per germline (reference sequence). The CDR3 length is 13 residues.

The chain employs TRBV7-2 and TRBJ1-1; D gene unclear. The CDR3 covers 14 residues. CDR1 and CDR2 from the germline V gene are SGHTA and FQGNSA. V lost 0 bases, J lost 5 bases, and 10 bases lay in between. The CDR3: CASSLASAGTEAFF. CDR3 bases: TGTGCCAGCAGCTTAGCGTCGGCTGGTACTGAAGCTTTCTTT.

This clonotype has more than one count but fewer than ten. The rearrangement joins TRBV20-1 to TRBJ2-7; 8 bases are shared with TRBD2. The CDR3 runs 16 residues. V dropped 0 bases and J dropped 4; count of bases not matched to a gene: 11. Germline loops: CDR1 DFQATT, CDR2 SNEGSKA (reference sequence). The CDR3 DNA reads as TGCAGTGCTAGAGAAGGGACGGCGGGGGGCGGATACGAGCAGTACTTC. It specifies CSAREGTAGGGYEQYF.

Many counts were recorded for this clonotype. The gene calls are TRBV12-3 or TRBV12-4 and TRBJ2-5; no reliable D call. The CDR3 sequence is 13 residues long. V shed 4 bases and J shed 2 bases, with 8 bases lying between them. CDR3 residues: CASSSRMQETQYF. As DNA, the CDR3 is TGTGCCAGCAGTTCTCGGATGCAAGAGACCCAGTACTTC.

This clonotype was seen ten or more times. CDR3 region: CSGEGGTGELFF. CDR3 in DNA: TGCAGCGGCGAAGGGGGGACCGGGGAGCTGTTTTTT. V usage is TRBV29-1 and J usage is TRBJ2-2; possibly TRBD1 or TRBD2 for D (6 bases each). Trimming stripped 7 bases from V and 5 bases from J, with 11 bases between. CDR1 and CDR2 from the germline V gene are SQVTM and ANQGSEA. The CDR3 covers 12 residues.

This clonotype was picked up many times. J is TRBJ2-7 and V is TRBV28; D is undetermined. This CDR3 contains 13 residues. Germline CDR1 MDHEN, CDR2 SYDVKM. V was clipped by 3 bases and J by 6 bases, with 12 bases between them. CDR3 coding DNA: TGTGCCAGCAGTTTTTCTGGAGCGTCCGAGCAGTACTTC. This translates into CASSFSGASEQYF.

Many counts were recorded for this clonotype. V and J are TRBV28 and TRBJ1-1; D may be TRBD1 (6 bases). The germline gives CDR1 MDHEN, CDR2 SYDVKM. CDR3 size: 14 residues. Trimming stripped 3 bases from V and 4 bases from J, with 12 bases between. CDR3 sequence: CASSFPGARTEAFF. CDR3 nucleotide sequence: TGTGCCAGCAGTTTTCCAGGGGCACGCACTGAAGCTTTCTTT.

This clonotype was counted a few times. The chain combines TRBV28 with TRBJ1-5, with 8 positions matching TRBD1. J lost 4 bases, V lost 8 bases, and 4 bases had no gene match. The CDR3 spans 13 residues. Germline loops: CDR1 MDHEN, CDR2 SYDVKM. CDR3 protein: CASRTGSNQPQHF. The CDR3 DNA follows: TGTGCCAGCCGGACAGGGAGTAATCAGCCCCAGCATTTT.

This clonotype has at least ten counts. The chain has TRBV7-9 and TRBJ2-3; no clear D gene. The CDR3 runs 16 residues. Trimming took 1 base from V and 1 from J, leaving 12 bases between them. Looked up from germline, CDR1 is SEHNR and CDR2 is FQNEAQ (reference sequence). The CDR3 bases are TGTGCCAGCAGCTTAGACCAGGACGCCGGCACAGATACGCAGTATTTT. This sequence encodes CASSLDQDAGTDTQYF.

Ten or more counts support this clonotype. The chain combines TRBV20-1 with TRBJ2-1; perhaps TRBD2 as D (6 bases). Germline CDR1 is DFQATT and CDR2 is SNEGSKA (reference sequence). The CDR3 contains 14 residues. The germline V and J ends were trimmed by 6 bases and 0 bases, with 12 bases remaining between them. The CDR3 sequence is CSAMTRSSYNEQFF. The CDR3 coding sequence is TGCAGTGCCATGACTAGAAGCTCCTACAATGAGCAGTTCTTC.